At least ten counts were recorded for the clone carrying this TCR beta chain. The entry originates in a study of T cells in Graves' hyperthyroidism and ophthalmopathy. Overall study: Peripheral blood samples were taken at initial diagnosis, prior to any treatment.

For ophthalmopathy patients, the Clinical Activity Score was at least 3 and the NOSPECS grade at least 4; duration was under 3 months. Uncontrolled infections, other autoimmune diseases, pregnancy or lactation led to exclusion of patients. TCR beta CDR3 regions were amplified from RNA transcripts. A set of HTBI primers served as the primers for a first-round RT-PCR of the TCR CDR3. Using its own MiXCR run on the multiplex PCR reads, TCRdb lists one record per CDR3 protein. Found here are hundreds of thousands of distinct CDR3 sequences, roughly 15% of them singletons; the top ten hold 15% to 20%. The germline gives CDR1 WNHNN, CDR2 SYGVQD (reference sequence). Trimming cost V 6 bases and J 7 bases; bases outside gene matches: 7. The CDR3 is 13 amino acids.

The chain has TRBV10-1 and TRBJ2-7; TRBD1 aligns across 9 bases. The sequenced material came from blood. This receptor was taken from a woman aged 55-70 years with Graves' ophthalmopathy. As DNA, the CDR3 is TGCGCCAGCAGCTCAGGGACAGGGAAAGAGCAGTACTTC. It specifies CASSSGTGKEQYF.